The 8 T cell receptor beta chains presented below share a single source sample, sequenced in a study of T cell responses to AZD1222 COVID-19 vaccine. Sequenced by immunoSEQ multiplex PCR; TCRdb stores in-frame clones only, minus some. Counted here are fewer than 90,000 clones, more than 70% occurring once; the ten biggest clones make up less than 6.5%. The specimen comprised peripheral blood, sampled 28 days after the second AZD1222 dose. All receptors derive from an adult who received the AZD1222 COVID-19 vaccine.

This clone was counted once. The genes are TRBV5-5 and TRBJ2-4; 7 nucleotides match TRBD1. Trimming cost V 4 bases and J 2 bases; bases outside gene matches: 6. The length of the CDR3 is 15 residues. Germline V gene data show CDR1 as SGHKS and CDR2 as YYEKEE (reference sequence). CDR3 sequence reads: CASSGTEAPKNIQYF. The DNA for the CDR3 is TGTGCCAGCAGCGGGACAGAAGCCCCCAAAAACATTCAGTACTTC. The variable domain in full, with the rest retrieved from reference TRBV5-5 and TRBJ2-4, is DAGVTQSPTHLIKTRGQQVTLRCSPISGHKSVSWYQQVLGQGPQFIFQYYEKEERGRGNFPDRFSARQFPNYSSELNVNALLLGDSALYLCASSGTEAPKNIQYFGAGTRLSVL.

The chain employs TRBV4-1 and TRBJ2-1; D not resolved. The CDR3 extends over 15 amino acids. Trimming stripped 4 bases from V and 0 bases from J, with 10 bases between. CDR1 and CDR2 from the germline V gene are MGHRA and YSYEKL. CDR3 protein: CASSRVGLSYNEQFF. CDR3 coding DNA: TGCGCCAGCAGCCGTGTCGGGCTCTCCTACAATGAGCAGTTCTTC.

The genes are TRBV4-1 and TRBJ1-2, with 7 bases aligning to TRBD1. The trim removed 3 bases at V and 4 bases at J, leaving 8 bases unmatched. This CDR3 has 15 residues. The germline CDR1 and CDR2 sequences are MGHRA and YSYEKL. The CDR3 sequence is CASSQNGQVVYGYTF. The CDR3 DNA reads as TGCGCCAGCAGCCAGAACGGACAGGTCGTCTATGGCTACACCTTC.

The chain recombines TRBV7-8 with TRBJ2-1, with 7 bases matching TRBD2. Per the germline V gene, CDR1 is SGHVS and CDR2 is FQNEAQ. CDR3 length: 16 amino acids. With V trimmed by 8 bases and J by 7 bases, 17 bases remained unmatched. The CDR3 region has the DNA TGTGCCAGCGAACCCTGGGGAGGGGCGAGCATGAATGAGCAGTTCTTC. Translating gives CASEPWGGASMNEQFF.

V is TRBV27 and J is TRBJ1-6; 7 nucleotides match TRBD1. This CDR3 region has 13 residues. The germline CDR1 and CDR2 sequences are MNHEY and SMNVEV (reference sequence). Losses at the gene ends were 5 bases for V and 9 bases for J; bases not matched to a gene: 4. This CDR3 reads CASSGSGGSPLHF. CDR3 coding DNA: TGTGCCAGCAGTGGCTCAGGGGGTTCACCCCTCCACTTT.

The gene calls are TRBV2 and TRBJ1-5, with 8 positions matching TRBD1. This CDR3 has 15 amino acids. Germline V lookup: CDR1 SNHLY, CDR2 FYNNEI. The J segment lost 6 bases and the V segment lost 5 bases, leaving 9 bases of the junction unmatched. The CDR3 protein is CASSSGQGNFQPQHF. CDR3 bases: TGTGCCAGCAGTTCCGGACAGGGAAATTTTCAGCCCCAGCATTTT.

This clone was detected only a few times. The chain recombines TRBV5-4 with TRBJ1-5; perhaps TRBD1 as D (5 bases). Germline values: CDR1 SGHNT, CDR2 YYREEE (reference sequence). V lost 3 bases and J 3 bases, leaving 13 bases between the germline ends. The CDR3 spans 15 residues. As DNA, the CDR3 is TGTGCCAGCAGCTCGAGGGGTGGAGACAATCAGCCCCAGCATTTT. Protein sequence: CASSSRGGDNQPQHF. Together with reference TRBV5-4 and TRBJ1-5, the CDR3 gives the full variable domain: ETGVTQSPTHLIKTRGQQVTLRCSSQSGHNTVSWYQQALGQGPQFIFQYYREEENGRGNFPPRFSGLQFPNYSSELNVNALELDDSALYLCASSSRGGDNQPQHFGDGTRLSIL.

This sequence joins TRBV24-1 and TRBJ2-2, with 9 bases matching TRBD1. Per the germline V gene, CDR1 is KGHDR and CDR2 is SFDVKD. The CDR3 contains 16 residues. The V segment lost 5 bases and the J segment 7 bases; nucleotides outside the gene matches: 10. In nucleotides, the CDR3 is TGTGCCACCAGTGGGGTCCGGGACAGGGTTGGCGGGGAGCTGTTTTTT. Translation gives CATSGVRDRVGGELFF.